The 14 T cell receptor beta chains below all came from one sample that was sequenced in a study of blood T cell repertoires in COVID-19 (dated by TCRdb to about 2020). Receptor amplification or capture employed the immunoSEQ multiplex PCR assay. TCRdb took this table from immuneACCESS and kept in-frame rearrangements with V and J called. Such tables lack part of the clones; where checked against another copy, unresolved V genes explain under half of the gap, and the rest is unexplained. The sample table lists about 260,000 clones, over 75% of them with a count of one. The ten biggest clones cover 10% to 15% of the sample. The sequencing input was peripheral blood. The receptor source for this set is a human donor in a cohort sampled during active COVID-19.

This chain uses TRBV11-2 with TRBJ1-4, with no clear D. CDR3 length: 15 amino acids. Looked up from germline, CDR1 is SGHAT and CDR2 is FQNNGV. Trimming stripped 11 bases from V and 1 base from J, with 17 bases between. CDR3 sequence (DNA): TGTGCCTGTAGCCCAAGGCTTAGAACTAATGAAAAACTGTTTTTT. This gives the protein CACSPRLRTNEKLFF.

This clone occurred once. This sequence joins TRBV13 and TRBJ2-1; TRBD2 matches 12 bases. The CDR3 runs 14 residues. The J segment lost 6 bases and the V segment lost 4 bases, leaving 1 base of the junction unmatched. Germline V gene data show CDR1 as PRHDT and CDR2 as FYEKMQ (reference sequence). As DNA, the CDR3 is TGTGCCAGCAGCTGGACTAGCGGGATCAATGAGCAGTTCTTC. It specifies CASSWTSGINEQFF.

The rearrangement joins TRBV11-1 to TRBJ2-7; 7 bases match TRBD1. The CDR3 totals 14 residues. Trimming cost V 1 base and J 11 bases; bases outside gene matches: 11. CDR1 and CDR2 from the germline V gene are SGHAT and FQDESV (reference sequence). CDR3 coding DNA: TGTGCCAGCAGCTTAGAAGGGGGAACCGGGACAGAGTACTTC. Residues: CASSLEGGTGTEYF.

CDR3 region: CASSGTGGLRNEQFF. CDR3 DNA sequence: TGCGCCAGCAGCGGAACAGGGGGCTTAAGAAATGAGCAGTTCTTC. The chain uses TRBV5-1 and TRBJ2-1; TRBD1 agrees at 9 bases. The CDR3 is made up of 15 amino acids. CDR1 is SGHRS, CDR2 YFSETQ, per germline. V lost 4 bases and J lost 7; bases outside the gene matches: 9.

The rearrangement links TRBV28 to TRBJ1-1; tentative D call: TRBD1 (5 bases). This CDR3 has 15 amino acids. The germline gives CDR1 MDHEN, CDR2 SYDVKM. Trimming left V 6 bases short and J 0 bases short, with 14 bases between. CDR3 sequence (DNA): TGTGCCAGCAGAACGGGGGGGTTACTGAACACTGAAGCTTTCTTT. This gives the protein CASRTGGLLNTEAFF.

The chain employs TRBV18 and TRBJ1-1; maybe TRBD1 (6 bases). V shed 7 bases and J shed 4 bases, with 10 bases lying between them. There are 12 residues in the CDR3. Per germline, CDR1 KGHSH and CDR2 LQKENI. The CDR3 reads CASFTGTTEAFF. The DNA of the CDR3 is TGTGCCAGCTTCACAGGGACCACTGAAGCTTTCTTT.

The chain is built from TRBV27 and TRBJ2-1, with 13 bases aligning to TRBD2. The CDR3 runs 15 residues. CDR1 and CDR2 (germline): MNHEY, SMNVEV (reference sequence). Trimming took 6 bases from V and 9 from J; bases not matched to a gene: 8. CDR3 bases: TGTGCCAGCAGCCCAGGGACTAGCGGGAACGGTGAGCAGTTCTTC. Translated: CASSPGTSGNGEQFF.

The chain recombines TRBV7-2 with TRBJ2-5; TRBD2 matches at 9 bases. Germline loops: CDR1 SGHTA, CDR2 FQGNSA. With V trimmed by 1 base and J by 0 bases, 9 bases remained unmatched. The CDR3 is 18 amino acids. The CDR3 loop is CASSLVHLAGRYQETQYF. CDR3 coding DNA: TGTGCCAGCAGCTTAGTTCATCTAGCGGGGAGGTACCAAGAGACCCAGTACTTC.

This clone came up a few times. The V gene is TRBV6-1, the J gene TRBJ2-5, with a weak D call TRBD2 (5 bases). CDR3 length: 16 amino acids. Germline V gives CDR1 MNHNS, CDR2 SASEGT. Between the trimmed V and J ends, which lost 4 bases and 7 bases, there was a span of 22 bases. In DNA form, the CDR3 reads TGTGCCAGCAGTGCGGTAGGGCCAAGGGCGGGTGGGACCCAGTACTTC. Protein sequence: CASSAVGPRAGGTQYF.

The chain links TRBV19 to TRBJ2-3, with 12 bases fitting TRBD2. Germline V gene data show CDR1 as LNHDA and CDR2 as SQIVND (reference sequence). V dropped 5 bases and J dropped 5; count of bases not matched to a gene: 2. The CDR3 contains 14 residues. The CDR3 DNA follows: TGTGCCAGTAGTGAGGGACTAGCGGGAGATACGCAGTATTTT. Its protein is CASSEGLAGDTQYF.

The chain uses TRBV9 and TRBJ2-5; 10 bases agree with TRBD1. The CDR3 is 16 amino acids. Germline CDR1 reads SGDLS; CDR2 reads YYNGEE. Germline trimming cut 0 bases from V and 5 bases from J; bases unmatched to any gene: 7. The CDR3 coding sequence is TGTGCCAGCAGCGTAGGTGCGGCGGGACAGGGGGAGACCCAGTACTTC. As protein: CASSVGAAGQGETQYF.

CDR3 DNA: TGTGCCACCAGCAGGGGAGCGGGCGCAATTCAAGAGACCCAGTACTTC. Protein sequence: CATSRGAGAIQETQYF. V gene TRBV15 combines with J gene TRBJ2-5; D possibly corresponds to TRBD2 (6 bases). Germline V gene data show CDR1 as LNHNV and CDR2 as YYDKDF (reference sequence). The germline V and J ends were trimmed by 3 bases and 2 bases, with 16 bases remaining between them. This CDR3 has 16 residues.

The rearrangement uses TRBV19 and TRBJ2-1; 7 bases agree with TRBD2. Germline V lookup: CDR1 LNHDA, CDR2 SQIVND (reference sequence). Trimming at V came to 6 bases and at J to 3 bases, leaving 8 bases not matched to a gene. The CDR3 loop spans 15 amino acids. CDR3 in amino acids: CASRNLAGYYNEQFF. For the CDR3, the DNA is TGTGCCAGTAGGAATTTAGCGGGCTACTACAATGAGCAGTTCTTC.

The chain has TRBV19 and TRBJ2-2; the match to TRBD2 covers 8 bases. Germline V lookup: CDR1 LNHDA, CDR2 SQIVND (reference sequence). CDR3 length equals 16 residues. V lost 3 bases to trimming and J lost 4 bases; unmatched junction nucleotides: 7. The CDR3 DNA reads TGTGCCAGTAGTATTCCCGGCGGGAGGACCACCGGGGAGCTGTTTTTT. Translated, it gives CASSIPGGRTTGELFF.